The entry below gives a single TCR beta chain sequence along with its context. What it recognizes is unknown. The authors used template switching to add a universal primer site and gave cDNA unique molecular identifiers. TCRdb used MiXCR to reprocess the 5' RACE reads, holding one entry per CDR3 protein. This sample has nearly 900,000 distinct CDR3 sequences, with 9% to 15% found just once. This sample was included in a study of identical twins. Study observations and caveats: A partial confounding effect on zero-insertion analyses could come from invariant MAIT and iNKT cells. Cross-sectional statistical analysis was relied on for the conclusions, without the same donors being followed. With abundant cord blood beta clonotypes, insertions were fewer; memory repertoires showed no such pattern.

The CDR3 is 11 residues long. The ends were cut back, 5 bases at V and 9 bases at J, with 10 bases in the middle. The same specimen was also included in a second study, on yellow fever vaccine responses in identical twins.

The source material was PBMCs. This receptor was identified in a woman younger than 30 in good health. The chain carries TRBV12-3 or TRBV12-4 and TRBJ1-2; D remains unclear. The CDR3 DNA reads TGTGCCAGCAGTCCCCAGAGTCGCTACACCTTC. Translating gives CASSPQSRYTF.